This T cell receptor beta chain was observed in a study of blood T cell repertoires in COVID-19. Study context: Sites across the United States, Italy and Spain contributed samples from acute and convalescent COVID-19. Nucleic acid was either cDNA or gDNA, and it came from T cells, B-cell-depleted T cells, or PBMCs.

TCRdb's table, derived via immunoSEQ multiplex PCR, lists solely in-frame clones and lacks some. This table has roughly 280,000 clones, approximately 85% appearing once. The CDR3 extends over 15 amino acids. V was clipped by 3 bases and J by 1 base; unmatched bases: 3. Germline V gene sequence: CDR1 KGHSH, CDR2 LQKENI. The chain has TRBV18 and TRBJ2-4; 7 bases are a match to TRBD2. This clonotype was obtained from a woman aged 70-85 years with acute or convalescent COVID-19. Source material: peripheral blood. CDR3 sequence: CASSPLAAAKNIQYF. The CDR3 region has the DNA TGTGCCAGCTCACCTCTAGCGGCGGCCAAAAACATTCAGTACTTC. The full variable domain, its missing parts supplied by reference TRBV18 and TRBJ2-4, is NAGVMQNPRHLVRRRGQEARLRCSPMKGHSHVYWYRQLPEEGLKFMVYLQKENIIDESGMPKERFSAEFPKEGPSILRIQQVVRGDSAAYFCASSPLAAAKNIQYFGAGTRLSVL.